This T cell receptor beta chain was obtained from a study of neoadjuvant anti-PD-1 for oral cavity cancer. Across the study: Patients without progression got a fourth dose around day 43.

Most PBMC samples had roughly 0.45 ug input DNA in six replicates. Only in-frame clones appear in the TCRdb table, and some are missing; sequencing was by immunoSEQ multiplex PCR. The repertoire includes 18,000 or so clones, roughly 70% of them detected once, and 2.5% to 3% sits in the top ten. Notes on the study in general: After neoadjuvant nivolumab, PBMC T cell clonality was significantly higher in non-responders than responders.

Of note for this clone: The target antigen is unknown.

The CDR3 has 15 residues. Germline V gene data show CDR1 as MNHNY and CDR2 as SVGAGI (reference sequence). The V end lost 10 bases, the J end lost 0 bases, and 19 bases lay between the germline ends. Sequences were derived from PBMCs, sampled before nivolumab (anti-PD-1) treatment. This TCR derives from a person aged 40 to 85 with oral cavity squamous cell carcinoma. The chain joins TRBV6-6 to TRBJ2-7; TRBD2 is a possible D gene (6 bases). CDR3 in DNA: TGTGCCACCCACCGGGGCGGGGCGAACTCCTACGAGCAGTACTTC. This gives the protein CATHRGGANSYEQYF.